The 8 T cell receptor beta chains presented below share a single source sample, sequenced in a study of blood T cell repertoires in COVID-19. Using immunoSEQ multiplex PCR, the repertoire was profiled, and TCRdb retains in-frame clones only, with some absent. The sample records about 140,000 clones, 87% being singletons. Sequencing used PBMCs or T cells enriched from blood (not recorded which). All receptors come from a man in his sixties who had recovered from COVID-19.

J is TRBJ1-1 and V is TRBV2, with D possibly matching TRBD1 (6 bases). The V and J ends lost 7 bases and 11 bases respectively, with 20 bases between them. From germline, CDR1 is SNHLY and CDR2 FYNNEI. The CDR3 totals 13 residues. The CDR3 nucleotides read TGTGCCAGCACCGTACAGGGCCAGTGGGACGCTTTCTTT. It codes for CASTVQGQWDAFF. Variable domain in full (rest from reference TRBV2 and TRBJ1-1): EPEVTQTPSHQVTQMGQEVILRCVPISNHLYFYWYRQILGQKVEFLVSFYNNEISEKSEIFDDQFSVERPDGSNFTLKIRSTKLEDSAMYFCASTVQGQWDAFFGQGTRLTVV.

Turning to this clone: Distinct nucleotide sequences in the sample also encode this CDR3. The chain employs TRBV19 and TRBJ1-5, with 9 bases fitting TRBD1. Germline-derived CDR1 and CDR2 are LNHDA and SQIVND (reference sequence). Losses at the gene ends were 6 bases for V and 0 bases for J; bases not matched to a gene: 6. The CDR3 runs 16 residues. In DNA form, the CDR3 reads TGTGCCAGTAGGGACAGGGGCTTGAATAGCAATCAGCCCCAGCATTTT. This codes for CASRDRGLNSNQPQHF. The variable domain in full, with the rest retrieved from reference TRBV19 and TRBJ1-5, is DGGITQSPKYLFRKEGQNVTLSCEQNLNHDAMYWYRQDPGQGLRLIYYSQIVNDFQKGDIAEGYSVSREKKESFPLTVTSAQKNPTAFYLCASRDRGLNSNQPQHFGDGTRLSIL.

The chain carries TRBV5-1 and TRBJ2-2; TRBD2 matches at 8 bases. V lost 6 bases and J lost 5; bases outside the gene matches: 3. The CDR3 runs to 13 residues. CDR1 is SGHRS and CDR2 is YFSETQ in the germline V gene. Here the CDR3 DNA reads TGCGCCAGCAACCCGGGGGGGACCGGGGAGCTGTTTTTT. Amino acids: CASNPGGTGELFF.

CDR3 nucleotide sequence: TGTGCCAGCAGTCCTCTAACTAGCGGGAGGATCTACGAGCAGTACTTC. This gives the protein CASSPLTSGRIYEQYF. The chain employs TRBV28 and TRBJ2-7, with 12 bases that match TRBD2. Unmatched junction bases numbered 8, after V lost 5 bases and J lost 3 bases. The CDR3 has 16 amino acids. Germline loops: CDR1 MDHEN, CDR2 SYDVKM.

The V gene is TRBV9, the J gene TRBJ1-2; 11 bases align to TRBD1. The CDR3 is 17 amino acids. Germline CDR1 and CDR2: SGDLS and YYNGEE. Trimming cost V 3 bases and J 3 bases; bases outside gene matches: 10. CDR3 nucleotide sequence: TGTGCCAGCAGCGAATTCATCCAGGGACAGGGGGACTATGGCTACACCTTC. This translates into CASSEFIQGQGDYGYTF.

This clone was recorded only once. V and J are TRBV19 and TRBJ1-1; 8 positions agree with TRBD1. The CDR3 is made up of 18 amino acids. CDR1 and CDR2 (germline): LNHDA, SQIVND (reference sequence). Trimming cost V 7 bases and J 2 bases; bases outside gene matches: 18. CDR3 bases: TGTGCCAGTACTTCCTCAGGAGGAGACAGGGGCGATAACACTGAAGCTTTCTTT. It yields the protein CASTSSGGDRGDNTEAFF.

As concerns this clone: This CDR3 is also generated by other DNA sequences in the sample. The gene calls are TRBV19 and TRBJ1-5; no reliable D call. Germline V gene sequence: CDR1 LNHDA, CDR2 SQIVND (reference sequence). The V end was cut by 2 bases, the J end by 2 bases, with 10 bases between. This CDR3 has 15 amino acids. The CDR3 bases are TGTGCCAGTAGTATACCGGGTCTGGGCAATCAGCCCCAGCATTTT. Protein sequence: CASSIPGLGNQPQHF.

This chain's CDR3 is CASSTTGVSNSPLHF. CDR3 DNA sequence: TGTGCCAGTAGTACGACAGGGGTGTCTAATTCACCCCTCCACTTT. The chain joins TRBV19 to TRBJ1-6; 8 bases are shared with TRBD1. Unmatched junction bases numbered 5, after V lost 4 bases and J lost 6 bases. Germline V CDR1 and CDR2: LNHDA, SQIVND (reference sequence). This CDR3 spans 15 amino acids.